What follows are 16 T cell receptor beta chains derived from one specimen sequenced in a study of blood T cell repertoires in COVID-19. Data came from immunoSEQ multiplex PCR; TCRdb stores just in-frame clones and leaves some out. The sample shows approximately 470,000 clones, approximately 86% of them seen only once. The source material was PBMCs or T cells enriched from blood (not recorded which). The receptors stem from a woman aged 18 to 35 who had recovered from COVID-19.

This clone was seen more than once but under ten times. The same CDR3 also results from other DNA sequences found in this sample. The gene calls are TRBV5-1 and TRBJ2-7, with 7 bases that match TRBD1. In germline, CDR1 is SGHRS, CDR2 YFSETQ. The CDR3 runs to 13 residues. The V segment lost 3 bases and the J segment 3 bases; nucleotides outside the gene matches: 3. Written as DNA, the CDR3 is TGCGCCAGCAGCTCGGGACAGAACTACGAGCAGTACTTC. Its protein is CASSSGQNYEQYF. Together with reference TRBV5-1 and TRBJ2-7, the CDR3 gives the full variable domain: KAGVTQTPRYLIKTRGQQVTLSCSPISGHRSVSWYQQTPGQGLQFLFEYFSETQRNKGNFPGRFSGRQFSNSRSEMNVSTLELGDSALYLCASSSGQNYEQYFGPGTRLTVT.

The V gene is TRBV7-3, the J gene TRBJ2-2, with TRBD2 matching over 9 bases. Germline V lookup: CDR1 SGHTA, CDR2 FQGTGA. The CDR3 totals 16 residues. Germline trimming cut 5 bases from V and 6 bases from J; bases unmatched to any gene: 10. The CDR3 sequence is CASSPGTSSRSGELFF. The CDR3 DNA reads as TGTGCCAGCAGCCCCGGGACTAGCTCGCGTTCCGGGGAGCTGTTTTTT.

This clone appeared a single time. In DNA, the CDR3 is TGTGCCAGCAGCTCCCCCCGTGTCGGCACTGAAGCTTTCTTT. Translation: CASSSPRVGTEAFF. V and J are TRBV11-2 and TRBJ1-1, with D unresolved. The V gene's germline CDR1 is SGHAT and CDR2 FQNNGV. V dropped 4 bases and J dropped 4 bases, with 13 bases sitting between them. There are 14 residues in the CDR3.

The chain has TRBV3-1 (or the pseudogene TRBV3-2) and TRBJ2-5, with TRBD1 matching over 8 bases. The germline gives CDR1 LGHDT, CDR2 YNNKEL (reference sequence). V shed 3 bases, J shed 5 bases, and the junction held 8 bases outside the gene matches. This CDR3 region has 15 residues. This CDR3 reads CASSQDSTGAETQYF. In DNA form, the CDR3 reads TGTGCCAGCAGCCAGGATTCGACAGGGGCCGAGACCCAGTACTTC.

The rearrangement links TRBV3-1 (or the pseudogene TRBV3-2) to TRBJ2-5; D remains unclear. Germline values: CDR1 LGHDT, CDR2 YNNKEL (reference sequence). The CDR3 extends over 16 amino acids. Trimming removed 5 bases from V and 2 bases from J, with 18 bases in between. The CDR3 sequence is CASSTHDGRRQETQYF. The CDR3 region has the DNA TGTGCCAGCAGCACCCACGATGGGCGAAGGCAAGAGACCCAGTACTTC.

This chain joins TRBV2 and TRBJ1-2, with 8 bases aligning to TRBD1. The CDR3 runs 12 residues. Germline loops: CDR1 SNHLY, CDR2 FYNNEI. Unmatched junction bases numbered 8, after V lost 4 bases and J lost 13 bases. CDR3 in amino acids: CASSGTGLWGTF. CDR3 bases: TGTGCCAGCAGTGGGACAGGGCTGTGGGGCACCTTC. The whole variable domain, remainder taken from reference TRBV2 and TRBJ1-2, is EPEVTQTPSHQVTQMGQEVILRCVPISNHLYFYWYRQILGQKVEFLVSFYNNEISEKSEIFDDQFSVERPDGSNFTLKIRSTKLEDSAMYFCASSGTGLWGTFGSGTRLTVV.

The CDR3 sequence: CASGWTQSNEKLFF. CDR3 nucleotides: TGTGCCAGCGGCTGGACACAGAGCAATGAAAAACTGTTTTTT. The chain carries TRBV6-5 and TRBJ1-4; D is possibly TRBD1 (5 bases). The germline V and J ends were trimmed by 8 bases and 5 bases, with 15 bases remaining between them. Germline V gives CDR1 MNHEY, CDR2 SVGAGI. The CDR3 sequence is 14 residues long.

The J gene is TRBJ2-3, the V gene TRBV5-1, with 10 bases lining up with TRBD2. The V and J ends lost 1 base and 3 bases, in that order; junction bases with no gene match: 11. This CDR3 has 18 amino acids. Germline-derived CDR1 and CDR2 are SGHRS and YFSETQ. CDR3 in amino acids: CASSLNVERGGRTDTQYF. The CDR3 DNA reads as TGCGCCAGCAGCTTGAACGTGGAGCGGGGGGGCAGGACAGATACGCAGTATTTT.

This clone was found a few times. At the DNA level, this CDR3 is encoded by other sequences in the same sample as well. This sequence joins TRBV2 and TRBJ1-3; D gene unclear. This CDR3 has 13 residues. Per the germline V gene, CDR1 is SNHLY and CDR2 is FYNNEI. V lost 4 bases and J 0 bases, leaving 4 bases between the germline ends. The CDR3 spells CASSGDSGNTIYF. The CDR3 nucleotides are TGTGCCAGCAGTGGAGACTCTGGAAACACCATATATTTT.

This sequence joins TRBV28 and TRBJ1-6; weak D call: TRBD1 (6 bases). CDR1 is MDHEN, CDR2 SYDVKM, per germline. Trimming took off 7 bases at V and 4 bases at J, with 14 bases between the two ends. The CDR3 extends over 15 amino acids. DNA for the CDR3: TGTGCCAGCACCACAAGACAGGTTTATAATTCACCCCTCCACTTT. The encoded protein is CASTTRQVYNSPLHF.

J is TRBJ1-4 and V is TRBV6-5, with TRBD1 identical over 7 bases. The CDR3 covers 14 residues. The J segment lost 3 bases and the V segment lost 6 bases, leaving 4 bases of the junction unmatched. Germline V CDR1 and CDR2: MNHEY, SVGAGI. Written as DNA, the CDR3 is TGTGCCAGCAGGAAGACAGGGTCTAATGAAAAACTGTTTTTT. It specifies CASRKTGSNEKLFF.

The chain carries TRBV7-8 and TRBJ1-1; 8 bases match TRBD1. The CDR3 runs 15 residues. V trimming: 4 bases; J trimming: 6 bases; junction bases outside the gene matches: 10. Germline CDR1 and CDR2: SGHVS and FQNEAQ. The CDR3: CASSSITTGESEAFF. In nucleotides, the CDR3 is TGTGCCAGCAGCTCTATAACGACAGGGGAGTCTGAAGCTTTCTTT.

This chain uses TRBV19 with TRBJ1-2, with a weak D call TRBD1 (6 bases). Germline CDR1 LNHDA, CDR2 SQIVND (reference sequence). This CDR3 region has 14 residues. Trimming cost V 5 bases and J 8 bases, with 18 bases left between them. CDR3 amino acids: CASSPQGTIKGYTF. CDR3 DNA: TGTGCCAGTAGTCCACAGGGAACAATTAAGGGCTACACCTTC.

V is TRBV10-3 and J is TRBJ1-2; the D is unclear. V was cut by 10 bases and J by 8 bases, with 20 bases left in between. The CDR3 has 13 amino acids. The germline V gene encodes CDR1 ENHRY and CDR2 SYGVKD. The CDR3 reads CATQGDPGGGYTF. The CDR3 DNA follows: TGTGCCACCCAAGGCGACCCCGGAGGGGGCTACACCTTC.

This sequence joins TRBV6-5 and TRBJ1-1, with 7 bases identical to TRBD1. Germline assignment: CDR1 MNHEY and CDR2 SVGAGI. The CDR3 spans 15 residues. With 4 bases clipped from V and 4 bases from J, the junction kept 9 bases outside the gene matches. The CDR3 DNA follows: TGTGCCAGCAGTTTCGACAGGGCACGGATCACTGAAGCTTTCTTT. Amino acid sequence: CASSFDRARITEAFF.

This chain connects TRBV11-2 to TRBJ2-5; 8 bases are a match to TRBD1. The CDR3 consists of 15 residues. V shed 3 bases and J 4 bases; nucleotides not matched to a gene: 7. Germline CDR1 and CDR2: SGHAT and FQNNGV. The CDR3 here is CASSLAVQGGETQYF. DNA for the CDR3: TGTGCCAGCAGCTTGGCGGTACAGGGGGGAGAGACCCAGTACTTC. The full variable domain, with the rest looked up from reference TRBV11-2 and TRBJ2-5, is EAGVAQSPRYKIIEKRQSVAFWCNPISGHATLYWYQQILGQGPKLLIQFQNNGVVDDSQLPKDRFSAERLKGVDSTLKIQPAKLEDSAVYLCASSLAVQGGETQYFGPGTRLLVL.